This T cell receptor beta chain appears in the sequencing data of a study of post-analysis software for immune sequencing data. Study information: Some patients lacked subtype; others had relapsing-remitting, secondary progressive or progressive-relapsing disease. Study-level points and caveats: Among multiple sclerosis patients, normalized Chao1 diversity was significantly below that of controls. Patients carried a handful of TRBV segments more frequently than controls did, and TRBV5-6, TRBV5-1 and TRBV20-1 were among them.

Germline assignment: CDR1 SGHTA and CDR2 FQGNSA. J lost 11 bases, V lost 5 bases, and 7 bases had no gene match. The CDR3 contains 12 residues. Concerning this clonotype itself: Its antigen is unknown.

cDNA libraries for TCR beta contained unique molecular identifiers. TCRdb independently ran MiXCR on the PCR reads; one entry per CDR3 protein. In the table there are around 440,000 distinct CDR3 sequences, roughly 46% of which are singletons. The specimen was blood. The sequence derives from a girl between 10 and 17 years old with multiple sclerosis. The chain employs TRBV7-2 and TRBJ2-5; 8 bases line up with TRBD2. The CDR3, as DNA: TGTGCCAGCAGCCCTAGCGGGTGGGAGCAGTACTTC. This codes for CASSPSGWEQYF.